Sequencing of this T cell receptor beta chain was carried out in a study of identifying expanded T cells in peripheral blood. Whole-study results and caveats: Technical replicates showed roughly 1.2 changed clones; two weeks 15 to 20; four weeks 19. Across healthy donors, higher total template counts meant significantly greater roughly two-week count variance.

Generated by immunoSEQ multiplex PCR, the TCRdb table keeps only in-frame clones and is missing some. The sample has around 90,000 clones; about 91% are singletons. The J segment lost 6 bases and the V segment lost 0 bases, leaving 6 bases of the junction unmatched. This CDR3 has 16 amino acids. Germline values: CDR1 SGHDT, CDR2 YYEEEE. No infections or other immune events were documented during collection. Only one count was recorded for this clone. Its specificity is unknown. Sequencing input: blood. The source of this sequence is a person aged 18 to 75 in good health. This chain connects TRBV5-6 to TRBJ2-2; TRBD1 matches at 9 bases. CDR3 sequence (DNA): TGTGCCAGCAGCTTGGGGCTACAGGGGGCATCCGGGGAGCTGTTTTTT. Translation gives CASSLGLQGASGELFF.